This TCR beta chain was sequenced in a study of blood T cell repertoires in COVID-19. Looking at the study overall: Sample material is recorded as cDNA or gDNA derived from T cells, B-cell-depleted T cells, or PBMCs.

The CDR3 contains 15 residues. V trimming: 6 bases; J trimming: 10 bases; junction bases outside the gene matches: 13. CDR1 and CDR2 from the germline V gene are MNHNY and SVGAGI (reference sequence). Authors' analysis steps: How many nucleated cells were present was estimated from reference gene primer amplification. Method: immunoSEQ multiplex PCR; TCRdb's copy keeps in-frame clones and lacks some. V, J and clone size were drawn from that table, and D and trimming were deduced from the DNA. The table has more than 110,000 clones, about four fifths seen once. In its sample, this clone was seen once. Specimen: peripheral blood. The J gene is TRBJ1-5, the V gene TRBV6-6; TRBD1 aligns across 9 bases. The origin of this receptor is a man older than 75 with acute or convalescent COVID-19. In DNA, the CDR3 is TGTGCCAGCAGGTACGGGACAGGGATTCGGTTTCCCCAGCATTTT. Translation gives CASRYGTGIRFPQHF.